These 10 T cell receptor beta chains came from one sample sequenced in a study of OX40 agonist ivuxolimab in advanced cancers. Repertoires were generated with immunoSEQ multiplex PCR, while TCRdb's copy carries only in-frame clones and drops some. The sample holds tens of thousands of clones; 80% to 90% are singletons and the top ten take 0.33%. The specimen comprised CD4+ or CD8+ T cells sorted from blood, sampled in a trial of the OX40 agonist ivuxolimab. Receptor source: an adult with an advanced solid tumor such as melanoma, head and neck, liver or kidney cancer.

For the CDR3, the DNA is TGTGCCAGCACTCAAGACAATGAGCAGTTCTTC. This translates into CASTQDNEQFF. V and J are TRBV6-6 and TRBJ2-1; no clear D. The CDR3 covers 11 residues. Trimming pared 7 bases from V and 5 bases from J, leaving 6 bases between. Germline V gene sequence: CDR1 MNHNY, CDR2 SVGAGI (reference sequence).

This chain connects TRBV4-2 to TRBJ1-1, with D tentatively TRBD1 (5 bases). Trimming took 4 bases from V and 5 from J, leaving 23 bases between them. This CDR3 has 17 residues. Germline CDR1 reads LGHNA; CDR2 reads YNFKEQ. The CDR3 loop is CASSLYRRGPSVTEAFF. The DNA for the CDR3 is TGTGCCAGCAGCCTTTATAGACGGGGACCCTCGGTGACTGAAGCTTTCTTT.

The J gene is TRBJ2-2, the V gene TRBV19; 10 nucleotides match TRBD2. With 3 bases clipped from V and 6 bases from J, the junction kept 7 bases outside the gene matches. CDR1 and CDR2 from the germline V gene are LNHDA and SQIVND (reference sequence). CDR3 length: 16 amino acids. The CDR3 DNA reads TGTGCCAGTAGTATCGGTCTAGCGGGGGCGTCCGGGGAGCTGTTTTTT. This sequence encodes CASSIGLAGASGELFF.

The gene calls are TRBV5-1 and TRBJ2-7; D is perhaps TRBD2 (5 bases). CDR3 length: 16 residues. The germline gives CDR1 SGHRS, CDR2 YFSETQ. V dropped 0 bases and J dropped 2 bases, with 15 bases sitting between them. The CDR3 bases are TGCGCCAGCAGCTTGGCCGTCGGAGCGGACGCCTACGAGCAGTACTTC. It yields the protein CASSLAVGADAYEQYF.

This clone was recorded once. The rearrangement joins TRBV29-1 to TRBJ2-2, with 10 bases identical to TRBD2. Germline values: CDR1 SQVTM, CDR2 ANQGSEA. J lost 2 bases, V lost 1 base, and 4 bases had no gene match. This CDR3 is 16 amino acids long. CDR3 sequence reads: CSVEAWTSGNTGELFF. In DNA form, the CDR3 reads TGCAGCGTTGAAGCCTGGACTAGCGGTAACACCGGGGAGCTGTTTTTT.

V gene TRBV7-9 combines with J gene TRBJ1-1; D is ambiguous. Germline CDR1 and CDR2: SEHNR and FQNEAQ (reference sequence). This CDR3 region has 17 residues. The V gene lost 2 bases and the J gene lost 2 bases, with 18 bases spanning the gap. The CDR3 loop is CASSLCPTGACNTEAFF. DNA for the CDR3: TGTGCCAGCAGCTTATGTCCAACGGGAGCTTGTAACACTGAAGCTTTCTTT.

This chain joins TRBV6-1 and TRBJ2-1; maybe TRBD2 (6 bases). With 7 bases removed from V and 3 bases from J, the gap between germline ends came to 10 bases. The CDR3 contains 13 residues. CDR1 and CDR2 (germline): MNHNS, SASEGT. The chain's CDR3 is CASTRDFYNEQFF. CDR3 bases: TGTGCCAGCACGCGGGACTTCTACAATGAGCAGTTCTTC.

A few counts support this clone. The J gene is TRBJ1-2, the V gene TRBV4-1; D is possibly TRBD1 (6 bases). The germline gives CDR1 MGHRA, CDR2 YSYEKL. The CDR3 has 17 residues. V lost 4 bases to trimming and J lost 5 bases, with 23 bases between them. The CDR3 spells CASSPQTDSSIKYGYTF. The CDR3 nucleotides read TGCGCCAGCAGCCCCCAAACGGACAGTAGTATTAAGTATGGCTACACCTTC.

Written as DNA, the CDR3 is TGTGCCAGCAGTAGGACAGGGGAACCTGGAAACACCATATATTTT. Translation: CASSRTGEPGNTIYF. V is TRBV6-5 and J is TRBJ1-3, with 9 positions matching TRBD1. The germline V gene has CDR1 MNHEY and CDR2 SVGAGI. CDR3 length: 15 residues. Losses at the gene ends were 5 bases for V and 2 bases for J; bases not matched to a gene: 4.

The rearrangement uses TRBV6-6 and TRBJ1-3; a weak D match, TRBD1 (5 bases). V dropped 0 bases and J dropped 8 bases, with 14 bases sitting between them. Germline CDR1 reads MNHNY; CDR2 reads SVGAGI (reference sequence). CDR3 size: 15 residues. In DNA form, the CDR3 reads TGTGCCAGCAGTTACTCGAGGGGCCTCTCGGACACCATATATTTT. Its translation: CASSYSRGLSDTIYF.